Below, 10 T cell receptor beta chains from the same sample are listed, as sequenced in a study of blood T cell repertoires in COVID-19. Clones were sequenced by immunoSEQ multiplex PCR, and TCRdb holds only the in-frame ones, with some missing. The table records under 40,000 clones, about four fifths of them present only once. What was sequenced was peripheral blood. Every receptor here comes from a man aged 50-60 years with active or convalescent COVID-19.

The chain joins TRBV10-2 to TRBJ2-1; 7 positions agree with TRBD1. Trimming took 6 bases from V and 2 from J; bases not matched to a gene: 7. The germline gives CDR1 WSHSY, CDR2 SAAADI. There are 15 residues in the CDR3. CDR3 nucleotides: TGCGCCAGCAGAAAAGGGACAGAGGCCTACAATGAGCAGTTCTTC. It translates to CASRKGTEAYNEQFF.

The chain combines TRBV29-1 with TRBJ2-7, with TRBD1 identical over 9 bases. J gave up 4 bases and V 1 base, and 20 bases lay outside the gene matches. CDR1 SQVTM and CDR2 ANQGSEA come from the germline V gene. The CDR3 spans 19 residues. For the CDR3, the DNA is TGCAGCGTTGAAGTCTCCGGGACAGGGTTAGGTTTGTATCCTTACGAGCAGTACTTC. Encoded protein: CSVEVSGTGLGLYPYEQYF.

The chain joins TRBV5-1 to TRBJ2-2, with 8 bases aligning to TRBD1. The CDR3 has 15 amino acids. Per germline, CDR1 SGHRS and CDR2 YFSETQ. The V segment lost 6 bases and the J segment 4 bases; nucleotides outside the gene matches: 8. CDR3 coding DNA: TGCGCCAGCACCCCGTCAGGGGGCGGCACCGGGGAGCTGTTTTTT. Its translation: CASTPSGGGTGELFF.

The J gene is TRBJ2-7, the V gene TRBV6-5; no clear D gene. CDR1 MNHEY and CDR2 SVGAGI come from the germline V gene. The CDR3 spans 13 residues. With 6 bases removed from V and 5 bases from J, the gap between germline ends came to 14 bases. The CDR3 DNA sequence: TGTGCCAGCAGACGACATTTATCCCACGAGCAGTACTTC. It translates to CASRRHLSHEQYF.

The V call is TRBV11-2, the J call TRBJ1-1, with D possibly matching TRBD1 (5 bases). The CDR3 length is 13 residues. Trimming cost V 0 bases and J 11 bases, with 13 bases left between them. CDR1 and CDR2 from the germline V gene are SGHAT and FQNNGV. CDR3 DNA: TGTGCCAGCAGCTTAGAACAGGCCAAAGCGGCTTTCTTT. Amino acids: CASSLEQAKAAFF.

The V gene is TRBV2, the J gene TRBJ1-6; D call uncertain. This CDR3 region has 13 residues. V lost 5 bases, J lost 4 bases, and 6 bases lay in between. CDR1 is SNHLY and CDR2 is FYNNEI in the germline V gene. This chain's CDR3 is CASSTGYNSPLHF. CDR3 in DNA: TGTGCCAGCAGTACGGGGTATAATTCACCCCTCCACTTT. The full variable domain, its missing parts supplied by reference TRBV2 and TRBJ1-6, is EPEVTQTPSHQVTQMGQEVILRCVPISNHLYFYWYRQILGQKVEFLVSFYNNEISEKSEIFDDQFSVERPDGSNFTLKIRSTKLEDSAMYFCASSTGYNSPLHFGNGTRLTVT.

The chain couples TRBV19 to TRBJ1-5, with D uncertain. V was trimmed by 0 bases and J by 3 bases, leaving 9 bases between them. Germline V CDR1 and CDR2: LNHDA, SQIVND (reference sequence). This CDR3 is 15 amino acids long. The CDR3 DNA is TGTGCCAGTAGTATAGAGGTCCGGGACAATCAGCCCCAGCATTTT. It yields the protein CASSIEVRDNQPQHF.

The chain uses TRBV2 and TRBJ2-5, with 9 bases lining up with TRBD1. From germline, CDR1 is SNHLY and CDR2 FYNNEI. With V trimmed by 6 bases and J by 4 bases, 21 bases remained unmatched. This CDR3 comprises 19 residues. The CDR3, as DNA: TGTGCCAGCAGGAGACGCACTGGGTGGGGACAGGGCCCTTCAGAGACCCAGTACTTC. It yields the protein CASRRRTGWGQGPSETQYF.

This clone came up a few times. The rearrangement joins TRBV6-5 to TRBJ2-2; TRBD1 matches 9 bases. The CDR3 covers 15 residues. V shed 7 bases and J 7 bases; nucleotides not matched to a gene: 10. Germline values: CDR1 MNHEY, CDR2 SVGAGI. The CDR3 sequence is CASTGTGRFSGELFF. The CDR3 bases are TGTGCCAGCACTGGGACAGGGAGGTTTAGCGGGGAGCTGTTTTTT.

The CDR3 protein is CASSPVVGNNSPLHF. Written as DNA, the CDR3 is TGTGCCAGCAGCCCGGTAGTCGGTAATAATTCACCCCTCCACTTT. This chain connects TRBV7-6 to TRBJ1-6; D remains unclear. This CDR3 spans 15 amino acids. V dropped 5 bases and J dropped 5 bases, with 13 bases sitting between them. CDR1 and CDR2 from the germline V gene are SGHVS and FNYEAQ.